A single sample is the source of the 22 T cell receptor beta chains below, sequenced in a study of blood T cell repertoires in COVID-19. Sequenced by immunoSEQ multiplex PCR; TCRdb stores in-frame clones only, minus some. In the table there are 250,000 to 300,000 clones, 75% to 95% of which are singletons. The sequenced sample was PBMCs or T cells enriched from blood (not recorded which). The receptors derive from a woman in her twenties or thirties who had recovered from COVID-19.

The chain is built from TRBV5-1 and TRBJ2-3; 9 bases match TRBD2. Trimming cost V 2 bases and J 2 bases; bases outside gene matches: 6. CDR1 is SGHRS, CDR2 YFSETQ, per germline. CDR3 length equals 16 residues. CDR3 loop: CASSFGLAGSTDTQYF. CDR3 DNA sequence: TGCGCCAGCAGCTTTGGTCTAGCGGGGTCCACAGATACGCAGTATTTT.

V is TRBV15 and J is TRBJ1-1; 11 positions match TRBD1. The CDR3 is 16 residues long. Germline CDR1 and CDR2: LNHNV and YYDKDF (reference sequence). V lost 3 bases to trimming and J lost 7 bases; unmatched junction nucleotides: 10. The CDR3 is CATSRDGDRGSSEAFF. CDR3 in DNA: TGTGCCACCAGCAGGGATGGGGACAGGGGGAGTAGTGAAGCTTTCTTT.

This chain uses TRBV7-9 with TRBJ1-1; D gene unclear. Between the trimmed V and J ends, which lost 5 bases and 4 bases, there was a span of 14 bases. CDR1 and CDR2 (germline): SEHNR, FQNEAQ (reference sequence). CDR3 length: 14 residues. The CDR3 DNA follows: TGTGCCAGCAGCACCCCGAGGATGGGCACTGAAGCTTTCTTT. This translates into CASSTPRMGTEAFF.

In its sample, this clone was seen once. This chain joins TRBV10-3 and TRBJ2-5; 11 bases align to TRBD2. J gave up 5 bases and V 2 bases, and 7 bases lay outside the gene matches. This CDR3 spans 16 amino acids. Germline V gene sequence: CDR1 ENHRY, CDR2 SYGVKD. The CDR3 DNA reads as TGTGCCATCAGTGAGGCGCTAGCGGGAGGTGGCGAGACCCAGTACTTC. Translating gives CAISEALAGGGETQYF.

In its sample, this clone was seen a few times. The chain employs TRBV5-6 and TRBJ2-1; D not resolved. This CDR3 spans 14 amino acids. Germline loops: CDR1 SGHDT, CDR2 YYEEEE. V lost 3 bases and J 2 bases, leaving 9 bases between the germline ends. The CDR3 DNA follows: TGTGCCAGCAGCTCCCCTCTCGCCTACAATGAGCAGTTCTTC. It translates to CASSSPLAYNEQFF.

The chain joins TRBV24-1 to TRBJ2-1; 11 bases align to TRBD1. Unmatched junction bases numbered 3, after V lost 3 bases and J lost 3 bases. The length of the CDR3 is 16 residues. Germline lookup yields CDR1 KGHDR and CDR2 SFDVKD. The CDR3 bases are TGTGCCACCAGTGATCCCGGGACAGGGGGCTACAATGAGCAGTTCTTC. Translation gives CATSDPGTGGYNEQFF.

This clone was observed a single time. V gene TRBV19 combines with J gene TRBJ2-7, with D tentatively TRBD1 (5 bases). Germline V gene data show CDR1 as LNHDA and CDR2 as SQIVND (reference sequence). This CDR3 region has 15 residues. V lost 0 bases to trimming and J lost 3 bases, with 12 bases between them. CDR3 DNA: TGTGCCAGTAGTATAGATTTGCCAGGGATCTACGAGCAGTACTTC. It is translated as CASSIDLPGIYEQYF.

The chain links TRBV19 to TRBJ2-2, with D hard to call. The CDR3 extends over 14 amino acids. Germline CDR1 reads LNHDA; CDR2 reads SQIVND (reference sequence). V gave up 1 base and J gave up 3 bases, with 6 bases separating them. The CDR3 loop reads CASSIVLDTGELFF. Here the CDR3 DNA reads TGTGCCAGTAGTATAGTACTGGACACCGGGGAGCTGTTTTTT.

The chain combines TRBV3-1 (or the pseudogene TRBV3-2) with TRBJ2-1, with 7 bases fitting TRBD1. The V segment lost 4 bases and the J segment 5 bases; nucleotides outside the gene matches: 14. CDR1 and CDR2 from the germline V gene are LGHDT and YNNKEL (reference sequence). There are 17 residues in the CDR3. CDR3 bases: TGTGCCAGCAGCCCTGGAACAAACAGGGGTAGGCACAATGAGCAGTTCTTC. Protein product: CASSPGTNRGRHNEQFF.

This clone was picked up one time. The chain carries TRBV14 and TRBJ2-7; TRBD1 matches at 9 bases. V gave up 5 bases and J gave up 7 bases; unmatched junction bases: 12. CDR1 and CDR2 (germline): SGHDN, FVKESK. This CDR3 spans 15 amino acids. The CDR3 spells CASSKTGQGGREQYF. CDR3 DNA: TGTGCCAGCAGCAAAACGGGACAGGGAGGTCGGGAGCAGTACTTC.

The rearrangement joins TRBV30 to TRBJ2-5; tentative D call: TRBD1 (5 bases). The CDR3 has 11 amino acids. The V gene's germline CDR1 is GTSNPN and CDR2 SVGIG (reference sequence). V was pared by 4 bases and J by 3 bases, with 6 bases between. The CDR3 DNA is TGTGCCTGGACGGACAAAGAGACCCAGTACTTC. Protein sequence: CAWTDKETQYF.

The chain links TRBV9 to TRBJ2-5; 9 nucleotides agree with TRBD2. From germline, CDR1 is SGDLS and CDR2 YYNGEE. V dropped 0 bases and J dropped 5; count of bases not matched to a gene: 2. This CDR3 spans 14 amino acids. Written as DNA, the CDR3 is TGTGCCAGCAGCGTAGTGGCGGGGGGGGAGACCCAGTACTTC. Translating it yields CASSVVAGGETQYF.

The rearrangement links TRBV5-6 to TRBJ1-4, with D possibly TRBD1 on 6 matching bases. The V end lost 4 bases, the J end lost 0 bases, and 16 bases lay between the germline ends. The CDR3 is 17 amino acids. Per the germline V gene, CDR1 is SGHDT and CDR2 is YYEEEE. CDR3 DNA sequence: TGTGCCAGCAGCACCCGACAGGCGTCTGCAACTAATGAAAAACTGTTTTTT. Protein sequence: CASSTRQASATNEKLFF.

The chain is built from TRBV9 and TRBJ2-3; TRBD2 aligns across 14 bases. Per the germline V gene, CDR1 is SGDLS and CDR2 is YYNGEE. CDR3 length: 17 amino acids. V dropped 3 bases and J dropped 3; count of bases not matched to a gene: 6. CDR3 amino acids: CASSDGLAGGLTDTQYF. In DNA form, the CDR3 reads TGTGCCAGCAGCGACGGACTAGCGGGAGGCCTGACAGATACGCAGTATTTT.

The chain employs TRBV7-9 and TRBJ2-5; possibly TRBD1 for D (6 bases). Trimming stripped 4 bases from V and 3 bases from J, with 9 bases between. Germline V gene sequence: CDR1 SEHNR, CDR2 FQNEAQ (reference sequence). The length of the CDR3 is 13 residues. CDR3 sequence reads: CASSWTVEETQYF. CDR3 bases: TGTGCCAGCAGCTGGACAGTCGAAGAGACCCAGTACTTC. Complete variable domain (other parts from reference TRBV7-9 and TRBJ2-5): DTGVSQNPRHKITKRGQNVTFRCDPISEHNRLYWYRQTLGQGPEFLTYFQNEAQLEKSRLLSDRFSAERPKGSFSTLEIQRTEQGDSAMYLCASSWTVEETQYFGPGTRLLVL.

The rearrangement uses TRBV5-6 and TRBJ1-5; 8 positions match TRBD1. Germline V gene sequence: CDR1 SGHDT, CDR2 YYEEEE. V dropped 0 bases and J dropped 4; count of bases not matched to a gene: 0. This CDR3 spans 14 amino acids. The CDR3 nucleotides read TGTGCCAGCAGCTTGGGGACAGGGAATCAGCCCCAGCATTTT. Its protein is CASSLGTGNQPQHF.

The CDR3 DNA reads as TGTGCCAGCAGCGCCGGACAGGGGGACAATTCACCCCTCCACTTT. Encoded protein: CASSAGQGDNSPLHF. The V gene is TRBV7-9, the J gene TRBJ1-6; the match to TRBD1 covers 10 bases. Germline loops: CDR1 SEHNR, CDR2 FQNEAQ (reference sequence). Trimming at V came to 5 bases and at J to 7 bases, leaving 5 bases not matched to a gene. CDR3 length equals 15 residues.

CDR3 sequence: CASSQEQGPAFF. The CDR3 nucleotides read TGTGCCAGCAGCCAAGAACAGGGTCCCGCTTTCTTT. The V call is TRBV4-2, the J call TRBJ1-1; TRBD1 is a possible D gene (6 bases). There are 12 residues in the CDR3. Trimming pared 0 bases from V and 11 bases from J, leaving 10 bases between. CDR1 is LGHNA, CDR2 YNFKEQ, per germline.

The chain carries TRBV10-3 and TRBJ1-5; perhaps TRBD1 as D (5 bases). Germline-derived CDR1 and CDR2 are ENHRY and SYGVKD. There are 12 residues in the CDR3. V was cut by 6 bases and J by 8 bases, with 11 bases left in between. CDR3 amino acids: CAIRQGSEPQHF. The CDR3 nucleotides are TGTGCCATCAGGCAGGGTTCGGAGCCCCAGCATTTT.

This sequence joins TRBV6-5 and TRBJ2-2; 10 bases agree with TRBD2. CDR3 length equals 15 residues. With 2 bases clipped from V and 7 bases from J, the junction kept 4 bases outside the gene matches. CDR1 and CDR2 (germline): MNHEY, SVGAGI. The CDR3 loop is CASSYRLAGVGELFF. CDR3 nucleotide sequence: TGTGCCAGCAGTTACAGGCTAGCGGGAGTCGGGGAGCTGTTTTTT.

This chain links TRBV19 with TRBJ1-4; possible D gene TRBD1, 5 bases. The CDR3 runs 18 residues. Germline loops: CDR1 LNHDA, CDR2 SQIVND (reference sequence). V dropped 0 bases and J dropped 0 bases, with 14 bases sitting between them. CDR3 region: CASSIDRKTGATNEKLFF. CDR3 sequence (DNA): TGTGCCAGTAGTATAGATAGAAAGACGGGGGCAACTAATGAAAAACTGTTTTTT.

The chain combines TRBV5-1 with TRBJ2-7; the D gene is possibly TRBD2 (6 bases). The CDR3 totals 15 residues. V was pared by 3 bases and J by 1 base, with 14 bases between. CDR1 is SGHRS, CDR2 YFSETQ, per germline. This CDR3 reads CASSSPAGVSYEQYF. CDR3 sequence (DNA): TGCGCCAGCAGCTCCCCAGCGGGTGTATCCTACGAGCAGTACTTC.